Below, one T cell receptor (beta chain) is given with its context. This specimen comes from a study of control samples from healthy donors and cancer patients. Germline loops: CDR1 SSHAT, CDR2 FNYEAQ (reference sequence). This CDR3 contains 16 residues. The V gene end was trimmed by 5 bases and the J gene end by 3 bases; junction bases not matched to a gene: 6. TCRdb's table, derived via immunoSEQ multiplex PCR, lists solely in-frame clones and lacks some. Of 95,000 to 150,000 clones listed, about 90% are singletons. Sequencing was done on a sample of blood. The origin of this receptor is a young man in good health. The chain is built from TRBV7-7 and TRBJ2-3; 12 nucleotides agree with TRBD2. DNA for the CDR3: TGTGCCAGCAGCAAGGGACTAGCGGGCTTAACAGATACGCAGTATTTT. Translated, it gives CASSKGLAGLTDTQYF.